Presented here are 14 T cell receptor beta chains from one specimen sequenced in a study of radiation and T cells in renal cell carcinoma. Sequenced by immunoSEQ multiplex PCR; TCRdb stores in-frame clones only, minus some. This table holds 50,000 to 75,000 clones, around 80% found once. The time point denotes: baseline pretreatment blood. The treatment here: 15 Gy SBRT to primary tumor, nephrectomy 4 weeks later. This sample comprised blood, obtained from a patient whose treatment included radiotherapy and nephrectomy. The receptors were gathered from a man aged 60-69 years with renal cell carcinoma.

This clone was detected once. The chain carries TRBV2 and TRBJ2-1; D is undetermined. CDR3 size: 14 residues. V dropped 8 bases and J dropped 7 bases, with 18 bases sitting between them. Per germline, CDR1 SNHLY and CDR2 FYNNEI. The CDR3 nucleotides are TGTGCCAGCTTGGTCGAGCTTGACGGAAATGAGCAGTTCTTC. Residues: CASLVELDGNEQFF.

The chain is built from TRBV5-8 and TRBJ1-5; D is undetermined. The CDR3 loop spans 16 amino acids. Germline V lookup: CDR1 SGHTS, CDR2 YDEGEE. V shed 0 bases and J shed 0 bases, with 10 bases lying between them. CDR3: CASSLVFGYSNQPQHF. The CDR3 DNA reads as TGTGCCAGCAGCTTGGTCTTTGGATATAGCAATCAGCCCCAGCATTTT. Looking up the rest from reference TRBV5-8 and TRBJ1-5 gives the full variable domain: EAGVTQSPTHLIKTRGQQATLRCSPISGHTSVYWYQQALGLGLQFLLWYDEGEERNRGNFPPRFSGRQFPNYSSELNVNALELEDSALYLCASSLVFGYSNQPQHFGDGTRLSIL.

The chain employs TRBV6-5 and TRBJ1-1, with D uncertain. Trimming shortened V by 7 bases and J by 1 base, and 16 bases separated the two germline ends. In germline, CDR1 is MNHEY, CDR2 SVGAGI. The CDR3 runs 15 residues. The CDR3 sequence is CASTGSYFGNTEAFF. Here the CDR3 DNA reads TGTGCCAGCACCGGGTCCTACTTCGGGAACACTGAAGCTTTCTTT.

The V call is TRBV19, the J call TRBJ2-2; 13 nucleotides line up with TRBD2. CDR3 length equals 15 residues. Germline CDR1 LNHDA, CDR2 SQIVND (reference sequence). Trimming cost V 4 bases and J 11 bases; bases outside gene matches: 7. The CDR3: CASSTGTSGASELFF. The CDR3 DNA reads as TGTGCCAGTAGTACAGGGACTAGCGGGGCGTCCGAGCTGTTTTTT.

The genes are TRBV14 and TRBJ1-1; D unclear. The CDR3 consists of 16 residues. Germline lookup yields CDR1 SGHDN and CDR2 FVKESK. Trimming shortened V by 4 bases and J by 1 base, and 16 bases separated the two germline ends. CDR3 sequence (DNA): TGTGCCAGCAGCCCAACCTGGTGGGCGGGGAACACTGAAGCTTTCTTT. Protein sequence: CASSPTWWAGNTEAFF.

The chain links TRBV21-1 to TRBJ2-3; TRBD1 reflects the table's D call only, with no check against the DNA. TRBV21-1 is listed as a pseudogene. The CDR3 is 16 amino acids. The CDR3 DNA reads as TGTGCCAGCAGCCGGAGCCCCACAGGAGACACAGATACGCAGTATTTT. Protein: CASSRSPTGDTDTQYF.

CDR3 sequence reads: CASSLLAGVTDTQYF. CDR3 nucleotide sequence: TGTGCCAGCTCACTACTAGCGGGGGTCACAGATACGCAGTATTTT. The gene calls are TRBV18 and TRBJ2-3; TRBD2 agrees at 11 bases. J was trimmed by 2 bases and V by 4 bases; bases with no gene match: 2. The germline V gene encodes CDR1 KGHSH and CDR2 LQKENI. The CDR3 is 15 amino acids.

V and J are TRBV9 and TRBJ2-5; perhaps D is TRBD1 or TRBD2 (5 bases each). Germline CDR1 reads SGDLS; CDR2 reads YYNGEE. This CDR3 is 15 amino acids long. The V gene lost 2 bases and the J gene lost 0 bases, with 11 bases spanning the gap. The CDR3 is CASSVSGTDQETQYF. CDR3 sequence (DNA): TGTGCCAGCAGCGTTTCAGGGACGGACCAAGAGACCCAGTACTTC.

This sequence joins TRBV29-1 and TRBJ2-2; D gene ambiguous. This CDR3 is built from 15 residues. The V and J ends lost 4 bases and 4 bases respectively, with 16 bases between them. CDR1 is SQVTM, CDR2 ANQGSEA, per germline. The DNA for the CDR3 is TGCAGCGTTGCACTTGGGATTAGAGGCACCGGGGAGCTGTTTTTT. Residues: CSVALGIRGTGELFF.

This clone has more than one count but fewer than ten. This chain links TRBV29-1 with TRBJ2-3; D not resolved. Trimming took 3 bases from V and 2 from J, leaving 6 bases between them. Germline values: CDR1 SQVTM, CDR2 ANQGSEA. The CDR3 consists of 12 residues. This CDR3 is CSVDKNTDTQYF. CDR3 nucleotides: TGCAGCGTTGACAAGAACACAGATACGCAGTATTTT.

The chain joins TRBV7-2 to TRBJ2-7; D possibly corresponds to TRBD2 (6 bases). Per germline, CDR1 SGHTA and CDR2 FQGNSA. The CDR3 contains 15 residues. Trimming left V 0 bases short and J 0 bases short, with 9 bases between. The CDR3 DNA is TGTGCCAGCAGCTTAGCGGGACTGAGCTCCTACGAGCAGTACGTC. Its translation is CASSLAGLSSYEQYV.

The CDR3 nucleotides are TGTGCCAGCAGGGACCCTAGCGGGGGCCTCTACGAGCAGTACTTC. This gives the protein CASRDPSGGLYEQYF. V and J are TRBV6-5 and TRBJ2-7; 10 bases match TRBD2. The CDR3 is 15 residues long. The germline V gene encodes CDR1 MNHEY and CDR2 SVGAGI. Trimming cost V 6 bases and J 3 bases; bases outside gene matches: 8.

Remarks on this clone: A junction end diverges from the germline sequence, so it may reflect a read error. V is TRBV6-1 and J is TRBJ2-7, with D unclear. Germline values: CDR1 MNHNS, CDR2 SASEGT. The CDR3 loop spans 11 amino acids. In DNA, the CDR3 is TGTGCCAGCACTGAAGCTTACGAGCAGTACTTC. It encodes CASTEAYEQYF.

The chain employs TRBV4-3 and TRBJ2-2, with D possibly TRBD1 on 6 matching bases. This CDR3 comprises 18 residues. The germline V gene has CDR1 LGHNA and CDR2 YSLEER. Trimming took 0 bases from V and 4 from J, leaving 18 bases between them. CDR3 loop: CASSQEVDGPRGTGELFF. CDR3 nucleotide sequence: TGCGCCAGCAGCCAAGAAGTGGACGGACCCAGGGGCACCGGGGAGCTGTTTTTT.